These T cell receptor beta chains were read from a single sample in a study of cytomegalovirus exposure and HLA in healthy donors. Using immunoSEQ multiplex PCR, the repertoire was profiled, and TCRdb retains in-frame clones only, with some absent. The data contain 120,000 or so clones, around 80% of them singletons. Sequencing was done on a sample of PBMCs. Source of these receptors: a female donor in good health and CMV-seropositive. Both conserved end residues are part of each CDR3. The D gene is left open where the match is weak. Size is stated for part of the rows, as once, few or many counts, or as a class when the clone is expanded.

CDR3 DNA: TGTGCTAGTGGGTCTACAGGGGAAGAGACCCAGTACTTC
CDR3 protein: CASGSTGEETQYF
J gene: TRBJ2-5
D gene: TRBD1
V gene: TRBV12-5
clone size: -

CDR3 DNA: TGCGCCAGCAGCGACCCAGCGGCAGTCACACCGGACCAGTACTTC
CDR3 protein: CASSDPAAVTPDQYF
J gene: TRBJ2-5
D gene: -
V gene: TRBV5-1
clone size: -

CDR3 DNA: TGCGCCAGCAGCCAAGACCCGGGACAGGAAAACGAGCAGTACTTC
CDR3 protein: CASSQDPGQENEQYF
J gene: TRBJ2-7
D gene: TRBD1
V gene: TRBV4-1
clone size: -

CDR3 DNA: TGTGCCAGACCTAGCGGGGGAACCTATCCGCAGTATTTT
CDR3 protein: CARPSGGTYPQYF
J gene: TRBJ2-3
D gene: TRBD2
V gene: TRBV4-2
clone size: -

CDR3 DNA: TGTGCCAGCAGCACCCAGAACAGCTACGAGCAGTACTTC
CDR3 protein: CASSTQNSYEQYF
J gene: TRBJ2-7
D gene: -
V gene: TRBV5-4
clone size: once

CDR3 DNA: TGTGCCATCAGTGAGTCGAAGGAGGAAGAAAAACTGTTTTTT
CDR3 protein: CAISESKEEEKLFF
J gene: TRBJ1-4
D gene: -
V gene: TRBV10-3
clone size: -

CDR3 DNA: TGTGCCAGCAGTTTCGGGGGACGGGGCTACACCTTC
CDR3 protein: CASSFGGRGYTF
J gene: TRBJ1-2
D gene: -
V gene: TRBV28
clone size: once

CDR3 DNA: TGTGCCAGCAGCTCGGACACGGAGCCCCAGCATTTT
CDR3 protein: CASSSDTEPQHF
J gene: TRBJ1-5
D gene: -
V gene: TRBV7-9
clone size: once

CDR3 DNA: TGCGCCAGCGGGTCCGACTCGAACACCGGGGAGCTGTTTTTT
CDR3 protein: CASGSDSNTGELFF
J gene: TRBJ2-2
D gene: -
V gene: TRBV5-1
clone size: -

CDR3 DNA: TGCAGCGTGGCCCCCTTTGGCGGGGGGACTGAAGAGACCCAGTACTTC
CDR3 protein: CSVAPFGGGTEETQYF
J gene: TRBJ2-5
D gene: TRBD2
V gene: TRBV29-1
clone size: -

CDR3 DNA: TGTGCCAGCAGCTTAGGCCGGGACAGGGCCTACGAGCAGTACTTC
CDR3 protein: CASSLGRDRAYEQYF
J gene: TRBJ2-7
D gene: TRBD1
V gene: TRBV7-6
clone size: few

CDR3 DNA: TGTGCCAGCAGCTTAGGGACTAGCGGGGGGGCGTTGGAGACCCAGTACTTC
CDR3 protein: CASSLGTSGGALETQYF
J gene: TRBJ2-5
D gene: TRBD2
V gene: TRBV7-2
clone size: -

CDR3 DNA: TGTGCCATCAGGTCGCAGGAGAACACTGAAGCTTTCTTT
CDR3 protein: CAIRSQENTEAFF
J gene: TRBJ1-1
D gene: -
V gene: TRBV10-3
clone size: -

CDR3 DNA: TGTGCCAGCAGCCCCGGACAGAACTATGGCTACACCTTC
CDR3 protein: CASSPGQNYGYTF
J gene: TRBJ1-2
D gene: -
V gene: TRBV7-3
clone size: -

CDR3 DNA: TGTGCCAGCAGTCTAGGACAGGGCAGGACTGAAGCTTTCTTT
CDR3 protein: CASSLGQGRTEAFF
J gene: TRBJ1-1
D gene: TRBD1
V gene: TRBV5-5
clone size: few

CDR3 DNA: TGTGCCAGCAGCCCCGGGACAGCTAATGAAAAACTGTTTTTT
CDR3 protein: CASSPGTANEKLFF
J gene: TRBJ1-4
D gene: TRBD1
V gene: TRBV7-9
clone size: -